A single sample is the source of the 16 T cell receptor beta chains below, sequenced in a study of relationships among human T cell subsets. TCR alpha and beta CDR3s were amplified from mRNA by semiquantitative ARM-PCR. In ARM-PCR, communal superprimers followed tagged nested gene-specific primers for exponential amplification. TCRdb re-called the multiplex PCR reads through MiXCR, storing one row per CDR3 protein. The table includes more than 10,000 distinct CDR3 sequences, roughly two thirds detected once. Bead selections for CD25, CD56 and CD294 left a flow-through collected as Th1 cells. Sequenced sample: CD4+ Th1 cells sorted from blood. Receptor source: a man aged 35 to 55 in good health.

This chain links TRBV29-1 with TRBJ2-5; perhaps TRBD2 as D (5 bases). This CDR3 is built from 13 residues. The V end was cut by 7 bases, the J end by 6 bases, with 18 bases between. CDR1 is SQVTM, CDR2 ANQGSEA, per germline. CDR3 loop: CSGTSTGTKTQYF. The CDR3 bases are TGCAGCGGTACCTCAACGGGAACCAAGACCCAGTACTTC.

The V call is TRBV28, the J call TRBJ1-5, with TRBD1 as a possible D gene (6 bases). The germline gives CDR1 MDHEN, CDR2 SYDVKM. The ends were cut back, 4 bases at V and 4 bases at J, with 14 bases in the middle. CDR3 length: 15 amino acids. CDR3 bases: TGTGCCAGCAGTTGGCGCAACAGGGTAAATCAGCCCCAGCATTTT. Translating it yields CASSWRNRVNQPQHF.

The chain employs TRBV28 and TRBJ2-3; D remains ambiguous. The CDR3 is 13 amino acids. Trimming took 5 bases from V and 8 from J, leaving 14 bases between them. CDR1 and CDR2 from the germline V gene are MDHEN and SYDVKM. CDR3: CASSAGPPGTQYF. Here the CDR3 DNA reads TGTGCCAGCAGTGCCGGGCCTCCGGGTACGCAGTATTTT.

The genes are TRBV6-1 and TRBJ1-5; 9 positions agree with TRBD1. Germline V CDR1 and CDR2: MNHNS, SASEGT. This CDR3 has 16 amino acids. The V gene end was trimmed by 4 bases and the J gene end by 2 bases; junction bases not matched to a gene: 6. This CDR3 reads CASSVQGALGNQPQHF. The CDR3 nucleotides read TGTGCCAGCAGTGTACAGGGGGCGCTTGGCAATCAGCCCCAGCATTTT.

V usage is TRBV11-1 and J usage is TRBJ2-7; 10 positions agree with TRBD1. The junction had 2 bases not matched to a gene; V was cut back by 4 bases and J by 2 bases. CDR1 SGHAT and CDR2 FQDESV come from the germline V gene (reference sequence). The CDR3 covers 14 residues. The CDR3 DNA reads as TGTGCCAGCAGCTCTGGGACAGGGGCCTACGAGCAGTACTTC. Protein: CASSSGTGAYEQYF.

The CDR3 reads CASWGLGYEQYF. The CDR3 nucleotides are TGTGCCTCATGGGGTCTTGGGTACGAGCAGTACTTC. The chain carries TRBV10-3 and TRBJ2-7; D not certain. The CDR3 is 12 amino acids. V was shortened by 11 bases and J by 4 bases, with 15 bases between the two germline ends. In germline, CDR1 is ENHRY, CDR2 SYGVKD.

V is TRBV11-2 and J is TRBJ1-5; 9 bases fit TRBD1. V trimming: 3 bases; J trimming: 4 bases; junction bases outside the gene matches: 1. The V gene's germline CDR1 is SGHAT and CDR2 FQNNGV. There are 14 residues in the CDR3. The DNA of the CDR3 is TGTGCCAGCAGCTTGGGGACAGGGAATCAGCCCCAGCATTTT. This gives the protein CASSLGTGNQPQHF.

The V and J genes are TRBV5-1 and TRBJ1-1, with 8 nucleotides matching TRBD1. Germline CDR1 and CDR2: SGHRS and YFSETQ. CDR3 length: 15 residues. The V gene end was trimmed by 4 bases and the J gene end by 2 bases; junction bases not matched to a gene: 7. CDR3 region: CASSTRTGRNTEAFF. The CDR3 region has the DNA TGCGCCAGCAGCACCCGGACAGGGAGAAACACTGAAGCTTTCTTT.

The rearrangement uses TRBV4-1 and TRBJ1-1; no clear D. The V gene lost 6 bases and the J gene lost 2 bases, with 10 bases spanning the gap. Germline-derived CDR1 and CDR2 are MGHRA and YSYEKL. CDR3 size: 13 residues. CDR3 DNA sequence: TGCGCCAGCAGTCGAACAGATAACACTGAAGCTTTCTTT. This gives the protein CASSRTDNTEAFF.

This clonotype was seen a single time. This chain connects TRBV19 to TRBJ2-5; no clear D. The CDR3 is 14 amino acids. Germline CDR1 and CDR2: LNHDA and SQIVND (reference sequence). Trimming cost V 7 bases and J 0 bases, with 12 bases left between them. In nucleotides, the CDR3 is TGTGCCAGTACCCCGCGGTTGTACCAAGAGACCCAGTACTTC. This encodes CASTPRLYQETQYF.

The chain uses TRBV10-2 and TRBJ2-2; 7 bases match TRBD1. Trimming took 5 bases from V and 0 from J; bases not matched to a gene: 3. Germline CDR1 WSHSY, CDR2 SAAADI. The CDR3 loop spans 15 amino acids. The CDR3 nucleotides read TGCGCCAGCAGTCGGACAGGCGCGAACACCGGGGAGCTGTTTTTT. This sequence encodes CASSRTGANTGELFF.

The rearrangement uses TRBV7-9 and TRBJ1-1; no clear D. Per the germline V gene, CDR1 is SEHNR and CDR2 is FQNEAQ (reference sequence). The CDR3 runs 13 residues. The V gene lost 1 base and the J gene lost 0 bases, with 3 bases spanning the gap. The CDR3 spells CASSLVMNTEAFF. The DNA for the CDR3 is TGTGCCAGCAGCTTAGTGATGAACACTGAAGCTTTCTTT.

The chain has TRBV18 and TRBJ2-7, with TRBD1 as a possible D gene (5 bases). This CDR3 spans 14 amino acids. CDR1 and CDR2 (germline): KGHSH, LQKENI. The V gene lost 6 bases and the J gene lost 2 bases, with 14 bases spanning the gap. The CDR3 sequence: CASSRVDSTYEQYF. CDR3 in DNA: TGTGCCAGCTCCCGGGTCGACAGTACCTACGAGCAGTACTTC.

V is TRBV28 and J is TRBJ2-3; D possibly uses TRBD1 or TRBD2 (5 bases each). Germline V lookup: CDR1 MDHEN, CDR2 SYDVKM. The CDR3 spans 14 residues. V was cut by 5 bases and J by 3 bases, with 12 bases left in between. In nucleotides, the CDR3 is TGTGCCAGCAGTACGGGACCAAGAACAGATACGCAGTATTTT. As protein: CASSTGPRTDTQYF.

The DNA for the CDR3 is TGTGCCAGCAGCTTACAGGTTTGGTTCACAGATACGCAGTATTTT. This gives the protein CASSLQVWFTDTQYF. The chain has TRBV11-2 and TRBJ2-3; D is unresolved. V was shortened by 2 bases and J by 2 bases, with 11 bases between the two germline ends. There are 15 residues in the CDR3. The germline CDR1 and CDR2 sequences are SGHAT and FQNNGV.

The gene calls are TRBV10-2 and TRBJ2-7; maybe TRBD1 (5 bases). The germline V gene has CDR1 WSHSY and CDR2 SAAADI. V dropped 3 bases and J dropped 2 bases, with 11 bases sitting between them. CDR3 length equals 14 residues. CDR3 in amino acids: CASSEQAGTYEQYF. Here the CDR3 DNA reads TGCGCCAGCAGTGAACAGGCCGGCACCTACGAGCAGTACTTC.